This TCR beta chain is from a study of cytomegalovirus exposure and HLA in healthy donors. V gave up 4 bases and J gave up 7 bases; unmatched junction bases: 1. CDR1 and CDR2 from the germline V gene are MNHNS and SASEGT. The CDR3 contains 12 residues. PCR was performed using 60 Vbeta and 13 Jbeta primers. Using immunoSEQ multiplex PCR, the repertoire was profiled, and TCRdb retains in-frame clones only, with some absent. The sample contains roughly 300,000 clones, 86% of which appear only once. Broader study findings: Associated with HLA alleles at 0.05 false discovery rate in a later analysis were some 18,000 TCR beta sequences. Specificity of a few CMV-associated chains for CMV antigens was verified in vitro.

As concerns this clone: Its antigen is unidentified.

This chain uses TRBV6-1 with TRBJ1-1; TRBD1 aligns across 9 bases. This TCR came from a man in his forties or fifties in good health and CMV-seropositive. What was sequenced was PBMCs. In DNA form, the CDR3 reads TGTGCCAGCAGTGGACAGGGGGTTGAAGCTTTCTTT. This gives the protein CASSGQGVEAFF.